The present TCR beta chain was sequenced within a study of T cells in tumors after PD-1 blockade. Study-level points and caveats: Expanded exhausted CD8+ clones after therapy were mostly novel clonotypes.

Worth noting for this clone: What it binds is not known.

The CDR3 contains 17 residues. Trimming removed 0 bases at V and 5 bases at J, with 16 bases between. CDR1 LNHDA and CDR2 SQIVND come from the germline V gene (reference sequence). Assay used: immunoSEQ multiplex PCR; TCRdb lists only in-frame clones, some missing. The data contain 5,000 or so clones, 60% to 75% of them seen just once; the ten biggest clones take up approximately 33%. The material was tumor tissue, obtained before anti-PD-1 treatment. This TCR was sampled from a human donor with cutaneous squamous cell carcinoma. This sequence joins TRBV19 and TRBJ1-4; possibly TRBD1 for D (6 bases). This chain's CDR3 is CASSIDPLQGRNEKLFF. CDR3 nucleotides: TGTGCCAGTAGTATAGATCCGCTACAGGGCCGGAATGAAAAACTGTTTTTT.